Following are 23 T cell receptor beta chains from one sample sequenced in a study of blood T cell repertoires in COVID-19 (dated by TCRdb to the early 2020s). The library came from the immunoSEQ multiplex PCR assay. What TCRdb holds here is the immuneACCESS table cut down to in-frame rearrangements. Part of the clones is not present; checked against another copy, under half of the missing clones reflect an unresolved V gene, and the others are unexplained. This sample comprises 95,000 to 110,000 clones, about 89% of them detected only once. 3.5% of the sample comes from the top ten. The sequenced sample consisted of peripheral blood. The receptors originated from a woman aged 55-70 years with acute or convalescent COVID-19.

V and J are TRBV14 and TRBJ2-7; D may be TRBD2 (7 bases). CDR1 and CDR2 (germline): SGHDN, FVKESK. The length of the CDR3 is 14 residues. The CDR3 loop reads CRVAGTGGYYEQYV. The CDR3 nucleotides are TGTCGTGTCGCGGGGACGGGGGGCTACTACGAGCAGTACGTC.

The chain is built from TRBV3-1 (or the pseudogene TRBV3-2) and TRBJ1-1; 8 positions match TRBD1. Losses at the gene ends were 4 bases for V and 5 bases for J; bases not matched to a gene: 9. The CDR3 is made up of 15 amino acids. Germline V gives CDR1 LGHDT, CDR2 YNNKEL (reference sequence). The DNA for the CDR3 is TGTGCCAGCAGCCCACGGACAGGGCGAGGGACTGAAGCTTTCTTT. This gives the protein CASSPRTGRGTEAFF.

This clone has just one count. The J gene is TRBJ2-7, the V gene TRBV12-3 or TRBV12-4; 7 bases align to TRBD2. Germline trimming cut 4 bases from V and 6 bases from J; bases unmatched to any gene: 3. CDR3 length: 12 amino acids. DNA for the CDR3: TGTGCCAGCAGTTCCCCGGGGGGCGAGCAGTACTTC. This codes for CASSSPGGEQYF.

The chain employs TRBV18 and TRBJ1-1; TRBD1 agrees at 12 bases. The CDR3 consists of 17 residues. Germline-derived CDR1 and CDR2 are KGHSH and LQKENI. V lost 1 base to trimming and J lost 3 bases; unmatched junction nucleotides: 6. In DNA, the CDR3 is TGTGCCAGCTCACCACTCGGGACAGGGGGCGCGGACACTGAAGCTTTCTTT. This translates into CASSPLGTGGADTEAFF.

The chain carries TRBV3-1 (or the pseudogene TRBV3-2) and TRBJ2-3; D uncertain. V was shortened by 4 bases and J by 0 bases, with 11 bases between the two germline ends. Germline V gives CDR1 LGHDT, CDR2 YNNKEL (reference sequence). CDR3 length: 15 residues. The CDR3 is CASSRLGGSTDTQYF. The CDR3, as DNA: TGTGCCAGCAGCCGTCTTGGCGGTAGCACAGATACGCAGTATTTT.

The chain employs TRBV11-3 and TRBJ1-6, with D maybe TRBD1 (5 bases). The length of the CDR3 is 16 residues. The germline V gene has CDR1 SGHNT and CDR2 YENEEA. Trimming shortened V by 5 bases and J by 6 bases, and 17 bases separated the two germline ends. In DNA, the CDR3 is TGTGCCAGCAGCCCGATGGGGGGAATCGTTAATTCACCCCTCCACTTT. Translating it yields CASSPMGGIVNSPLHF.

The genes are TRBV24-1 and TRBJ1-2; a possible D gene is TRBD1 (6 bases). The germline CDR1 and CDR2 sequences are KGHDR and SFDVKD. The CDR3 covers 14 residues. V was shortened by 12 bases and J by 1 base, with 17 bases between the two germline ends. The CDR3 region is CAPRTAPDNYGYTF. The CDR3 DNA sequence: TGTGCCCCACGGACAGCACCTGATAACTATGGCTACACCTTC.

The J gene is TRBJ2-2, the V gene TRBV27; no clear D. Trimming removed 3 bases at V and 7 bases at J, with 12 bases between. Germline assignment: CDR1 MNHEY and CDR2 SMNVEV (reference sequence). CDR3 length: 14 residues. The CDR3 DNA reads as TGTGCCAGCAGTTTTGGTAGAGGAAGCGGGGAGCTGTTTTTT. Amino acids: CASSFGRGSGELFF.

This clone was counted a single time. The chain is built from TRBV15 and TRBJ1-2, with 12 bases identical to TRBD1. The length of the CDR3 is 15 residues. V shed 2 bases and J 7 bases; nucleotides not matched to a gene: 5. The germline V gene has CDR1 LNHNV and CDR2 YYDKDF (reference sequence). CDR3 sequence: CATSRSGTGGFGYTF. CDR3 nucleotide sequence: TGTGCCACCAGCAGATCCGGGACAGGGGGCTTTGGCTACACCTTC.

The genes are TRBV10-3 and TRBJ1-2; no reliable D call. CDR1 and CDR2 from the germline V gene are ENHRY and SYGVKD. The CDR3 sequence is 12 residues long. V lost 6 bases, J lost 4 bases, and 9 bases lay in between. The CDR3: CAISPGSYGYTF. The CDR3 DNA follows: TGTGCCATCAGCCCAGGAAGCTATGGCTACACCTTC.

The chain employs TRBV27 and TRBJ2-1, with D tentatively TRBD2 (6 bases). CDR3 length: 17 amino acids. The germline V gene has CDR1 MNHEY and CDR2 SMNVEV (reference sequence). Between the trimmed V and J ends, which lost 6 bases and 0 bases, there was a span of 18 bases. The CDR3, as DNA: TGTGCCAGCAGGGCAAGCGGGCCTTTCCGCTCCTACAATGAGCAGTTCTTC. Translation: CASRASGPFRSYNEQFF.

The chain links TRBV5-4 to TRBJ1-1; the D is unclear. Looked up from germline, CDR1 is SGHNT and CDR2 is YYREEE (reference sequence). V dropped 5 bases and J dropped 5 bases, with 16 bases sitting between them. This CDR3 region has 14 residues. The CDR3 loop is CASSGGLVGTEAFF. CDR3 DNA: TGTGCCAGCAGTGGAGGACTGGTAGGTACTGAAGCTTTCTTT.

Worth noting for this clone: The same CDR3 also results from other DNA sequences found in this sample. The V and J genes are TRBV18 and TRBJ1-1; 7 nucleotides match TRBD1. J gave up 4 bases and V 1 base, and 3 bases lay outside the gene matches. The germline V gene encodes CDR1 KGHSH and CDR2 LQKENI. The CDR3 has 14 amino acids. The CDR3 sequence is CASSPQGAGTEAFF. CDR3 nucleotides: TGTGCCAGCTCACCACAGGGGGCCGGCACTGAAGCTTTCTTT. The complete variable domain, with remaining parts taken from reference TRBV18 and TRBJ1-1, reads NAGVMQNPRHLVRRRGQEARLRCSPMKGHSHVYWYRQLPEEGLKFMVYLQKENIIDESGMPKERFSAEFPKEGPSILRIQQVVRGDSAAYFCASSPQGAGTEAFFGQGTRLTVV.

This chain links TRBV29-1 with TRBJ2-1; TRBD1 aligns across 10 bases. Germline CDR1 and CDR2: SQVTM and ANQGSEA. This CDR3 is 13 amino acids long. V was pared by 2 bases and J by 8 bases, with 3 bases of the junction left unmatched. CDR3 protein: CSVERTGGDEQFF. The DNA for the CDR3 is TGCAGCGTTGAACGGACAGGGGGGGATGAGCAGTTCTTC.

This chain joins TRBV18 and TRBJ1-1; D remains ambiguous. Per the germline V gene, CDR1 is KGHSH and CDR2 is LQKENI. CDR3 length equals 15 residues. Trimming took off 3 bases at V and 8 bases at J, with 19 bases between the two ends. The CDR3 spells CASSPRATQRREAFF. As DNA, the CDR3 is TGTGCCAGCTCACCGCGGGCAACTCAACGGCGGGAAGCTTTCTTT. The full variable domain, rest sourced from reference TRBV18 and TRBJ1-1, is NAGVMQNPRHLVRRRGQEARLRCSPMKGHSHVYWYRQLPEEGLKFMVYLQKENIIDESGMPKERFSAEFPKEGPSILRIQQVVRGDSAAYFCASSPRATQRREAFFGQGTRLTVV.

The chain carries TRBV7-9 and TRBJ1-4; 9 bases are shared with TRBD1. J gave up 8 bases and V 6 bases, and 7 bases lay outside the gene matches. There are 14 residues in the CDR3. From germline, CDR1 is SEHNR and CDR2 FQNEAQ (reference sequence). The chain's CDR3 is CASSHRGPGEKLFF. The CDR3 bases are TGTGCCAGCAGTCACAGGGGGCCGGGAGAAAAACTGTTTTTT.

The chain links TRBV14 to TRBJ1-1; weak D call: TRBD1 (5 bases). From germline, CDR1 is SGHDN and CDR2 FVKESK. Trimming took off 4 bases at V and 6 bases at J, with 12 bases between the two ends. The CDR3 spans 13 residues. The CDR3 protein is CASSLAGYAEAFF. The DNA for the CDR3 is TGTGCCAGCAGCCTAGCAGGGTACGCTGAAGCTTTCTTT.

The CDR3 protein is CASSLALAGESDTQYF. The CDR3 DNA sequence: TGCGCCAGCAGCTTGGCTCTAGCGGGAGAATCCGATACGCAGTATTTT. The rearrangement uses TRBV5-1 and TRBJ2-3, with 10 bases identical to TRBD2. The trim removed 0 bases at V and 6 bases at J, leaving 7 bases unmatched. Germline V gene lookup returns CDR1 SGHRS and CDR2 YFSETQ. The length of the CDR3 is 16 residues.

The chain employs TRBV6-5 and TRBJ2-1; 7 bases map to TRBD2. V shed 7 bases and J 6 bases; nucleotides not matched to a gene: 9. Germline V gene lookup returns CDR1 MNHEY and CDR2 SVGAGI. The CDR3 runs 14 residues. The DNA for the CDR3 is TGTGCCAGCACCCCACGGGGGGATATCAATGAGCAGTTCTTC. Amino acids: CASTPRGDINEQFF.

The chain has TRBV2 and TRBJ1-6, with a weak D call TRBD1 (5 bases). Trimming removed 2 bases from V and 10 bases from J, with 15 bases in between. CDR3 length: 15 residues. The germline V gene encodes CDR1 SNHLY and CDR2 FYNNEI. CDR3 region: CASSERGQGGSPLHF. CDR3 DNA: TGTGCCAGCAGTGAACGTGGTCAGGGTGGCTCACCCCTCCACTTT.

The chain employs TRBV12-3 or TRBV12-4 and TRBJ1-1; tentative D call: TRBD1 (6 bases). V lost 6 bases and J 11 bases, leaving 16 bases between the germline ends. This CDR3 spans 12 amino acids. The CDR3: CASRSGAGAAFF. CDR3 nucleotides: TGTGCCAGCAGGTCAGGGGCCGGGGCGGCTTTCTTT.

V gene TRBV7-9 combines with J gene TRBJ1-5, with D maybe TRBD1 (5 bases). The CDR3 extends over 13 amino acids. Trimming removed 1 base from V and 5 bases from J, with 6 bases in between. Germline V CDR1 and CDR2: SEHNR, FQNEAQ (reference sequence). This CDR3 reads CASSLGQHQPQHF. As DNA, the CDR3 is TGTGCCAGCAGCTTAGGACAGCATCAGCCCCAGCATTTT.

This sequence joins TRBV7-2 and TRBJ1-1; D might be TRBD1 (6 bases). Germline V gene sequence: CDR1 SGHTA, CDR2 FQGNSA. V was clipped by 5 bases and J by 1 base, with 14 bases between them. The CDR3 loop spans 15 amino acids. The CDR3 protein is CASSPPPGQNTEAFF. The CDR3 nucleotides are TGTGCCAGCAGCCCTCCCCCGGGACAGAACACTGAAGCTTTCTTT.